These 17 T cell receptor beta chains were all obtained from the same sample, sequenced in a study of immune evolution from preneoplasia to lung adenocarcinoma. Using immunoSEQ multiplex PCR, the repertoire was profiled, and TCRdb retains in-frame clones only, with some absent. This sample has some 14,000 clones, with 75% to 85% found just once. Sequenced material: FFPE minimally invasive lung adenocarcinoma tissue. The receptors were sampled from a person between 70 and 80 years old with lung adenocarcinoma.

This chain joins TRBV15 and TRBJ1-4; D might be TRBD1 (5 bases). The CDR3 loop spans 13 amino acids. V was pared by 5 bases and J by 14 bases, with 18 bases between. Looked up from germline, CDR1 is LNHNV and CDR2 is YYDKDF (reference sequence). The CDR3 is CATSSTKVEGLFF. The CDR3 nucleotides are TGTGCCACCAGCTCAACTAAGGTGGAGGGGCTGTTTTTT. The full variable domain, completed using reference TRBV15 and TRBJ1-4, is DAMVIQNPRYQVTQFGKPVTLSCSQTLNHNVMYWYQQKSSQAPKLLFHYYDKDFNNEADTPDNFQSRRPNTSFCFLDIRSPGLGDTAMYLCATSSTKVEGLFFGSGTQLSVL.

This clone was picked up one time. The chain combines TRBV5-5 with TRBJ2-7; unclear D gene. The CDR3 is made up of 14 amino acids. V lost 0 bases and J lost 2, with 9 bases in between. Germline V lookup: CDR1 SGHKS, CDR2 YYEKEE (reference sequence). CDR3 loop: CASSLGTGPYEQYF. The CDR3 DNA reads as TGTGCCAGCAGCTTGGGTACGGGCCCCTACGAGCAGTACTTC.

The chain links TRBV20-1 to TRBJ2-5; possibly TRBD2 for D (5 bases). CDR1 and CDR2 (germline): DFQATT, SNEGSKA (reference sequence). The CDR3 loop spans 10 amino acids. V dropped 5 bases and J dropped 7 bases, with 8 bases sitting between them. The CDR3 is CSAPGRTQYF. As DNA, the CDR3 is TGCAGTGCTCCTGGGAGGACCCAGTACTTC.

The rearrangement links TRBV28 to TRBJ1-4; D remains unclear. With 5 bases removed from V and 10 bases from J, the gap between germline ends came to 14 bases. This CDR3 contains 13 residues. Germline CDR1 MDHEN, CDR2 SYDVKM. The CDR3 loop is CASSQERATKLFF. The CDR3 nucleotides read TGTGCCAGCAGTCAGGAAAGGGCAACAAAACTGTTTTTT. The full variable domain, its missing parts supplied by reference TRBV28 and TRBJ1-4, is DVKVTQSSRYLVKRTGEKVFLECVQDMDHENMFWYRQDPGLGLRLIYFSYDVKMKEKGDIPEGYSVSREKKERFSLILESASTNQTSMYLCASSQERATKLFFGSGTQLSVL.

The rearrangement links TRBV18 to TRBJ1-5; D is uncertain. Per germline, CDR1 KGHSH and CDR2 LQKENI. V lost 2 bases and J lost 10, with 12 bases in between. This CDR3 is 13 amino acids long. The CDR3 DNA is TGTGCCAGCTCACCAGAAAGAGTCAAACCCCAGCATTTT. Its translation: CASSPERVKPQHF. The whole variable domain, filled in from reference TRBV18 and TRBJ1-5, reads NAGVMQNPRHLVRRRGQEARLRCSPMKGHSHVYWYRQLPEEGLKFMVYLQKENIIDESGMPKERFSAEFPKEGPSILRIQQVVRGDSAAYFCASSPERVKPQHFGDGTRLSIL.

This clone is medium-sized within its sample. The genes are TRBV4-1 and TRBJ2-1; D ambiguous. Germline V gives CDR1 MGHRA, CDR2 YSYEKL. Deletions cut 0 bases from V and 1 base from J, with 4 bases between. This CDR3 spans 14 amino acids. In DNA form, the CDR3 reads TGCGCCAGCAGCCAAGAGCGGTCCTACAATGAGCAGTTCTTC. Protein sequence: CASSQERSYNEQFF.

The gene calls are TRBV28 and TRBJ1-4; D unresolved. Germline V gene data show CDR1 as MDHEN and CDR2 as SYDVKM. The V end lost 6 bases, the J end lost 0 bases, and 14 bases lay between the germline ends. This CDR3 is built from 16 residues. The CDR3 region has the DNA TGTGCCAGCAGCTCCCCTGCCGGATCAACTAATGAAAAACTGTTTTTT. Translation: CASSSPAGSTNEKLFF.

The V gene is TRBV11-2, the J gene TRBJ2-7; weak D call: TRBD2 (7 bases). Between the trimmed V and J ends, which lost 4 bases and 2 bases, there was a span of 15 bases. From germline, CDR1 is SGHAT and CDR2 FQNNGV. This CDR3 is built from 15 residues. CDR3 bases: TGTGCCAGCAGCTCGCCCGAGGGGGGGCCCTACGAGCAGTACTTC. Its translation is CASSSPEGGPYEQYF.

The chain links TRBV21-1 to TRBJ1-2; the table's D call, TRBD1, has no DNA check behind it. TRBV21-1 is deemed a pseudogene. This CDR3 has 14 residues. CDR3 coding DNA: TGTGCCAGCAGCAAAGTACAGGGGGCCTGTGGCTACACCTTC. Translating it yields CASSKVQGACGYTF.

The chain joins TRBV2 to TRBJ2-7; possibly TRBD1 or TRBD2 for D (5 bases each). The CDR3 spans 13 residues. The germline V and J ends were trimmed by 5 bases and 6 bases, with 14 bases remaining between them. Germline V gene data show CDR1 as SNHLY and CDR2 as FYNNEI. The DNA of the CDR3 is TGTGCCAGCAGTCCACCTGGGGGTGGCGAGCAGTACTTC. Translation gives CASSPPGGGEQYF.

V usage is TRBV4-1 and J usage is TRBJ2-7, with D hard to call. Germline CDR1 MGHRA, CDR2 YSYEKL. The CDR3 has 15 amino acids. Deletions cut 1 base from V and 4 bases from J, with 14 bases between. Written as DNA, the CDR3 is TGCGCCAGCAGCCAAGCCCCACACCTTTTATACGAGCAGTACTTC. Its protein product is CASSQAPHLLYEQYF.

The rearrangement uses TRBV7-9 and TRBJ2-2; TRBD1 agrees at 7 bases. V gave up 6 bases and J gave up 4 bases; unmatched junction bases: 8. The CDR3 totals 15 residues. Germline V gene sequence: CDR1 SEHNR, CDR2 FQNEAQ (reference sequence). CDR3 DNA sequence: TGTGCCAGCAGACCCGGGACAGCTTTCACCGGGGAGCTGTTTTTT. Its translation is CASRPGTAFTGELFF.

The rearrangement links TRBV7-7 to TRBJ2-2; 8 bases are a match to TRBD2. The CDR3 extends over 13 amino acids. Germline CDR1 SSHAT, CDR2 FNYEAQ (reference sequence). CDR3 in amino acids: CVTGTSNTGELFF. The CDR3 bases are TGTGTTACCGGGACTAGTAACACCGGGGAGCTGTTTTTT.

This clone was seen more than once but under ten times. The genes are TRBV2 and TRBJ2-7; TRBD1 matches 11 bases. Unmatched junction bases numbered 3, after V lost 3 bases and J lost 2 bases. CDR3 length: 15 residues. From germline, CDR1 is SNHLY and CDR2 FYNNEI. The CDR3 sequence: CASSDGGQGAYEQYF. Written as DNA, the CDR3 is TGTGCCAGCAGTGATGGGGGACAGGGGGCCTACGAGCAGTACTTC.

The chain recombines TRBV6-5 with TRBJ1-5; no firm D call. The CDR3 has 13 residues. Germline CDR1 reads MNHEY; CDR2 reads SVGAGI. Trimming took 0 bases from V and 6 from J, leaving 6 bases between them. The CDR3 here is CASSYSPIQPQHF. CDR3 in DNA: TGTGCCAGCAGTTACTCCCCTATTCAGCCCCAGCATTTT.

V gene TRBV15 combines with J gene TRBJ2-1, with no clear D. This CDR3 comprises 16 residues. Between the trimmed V and J ends, which lost 0 bases and 3 bases, there was a span of 12 bases. CDR1 and CDR2 (germline): LNHNV, YYDKDF (reference sequence). The DNA for the CDR3 is TGTGCCACCAGCAGAGATTGGGGAAATGGCTACAATGAGCAGTTCTTC. Translated, it gives CATSRDWGNGYNEQFF.

The V call is TRBV14, the J call TRBJ2-1; 8 nucleotides agree with TRBD2. This CDR3 comprises 16 residues. Germline CDR1 reads SGHDN; CDR2 reads FVKESK. The V gene end was trimmed by 4 bases and the J gene end by 10 bases; junction bases not matched to a gene: 15. The CDR3 is CASSLPGLVSLREQFF. The CDR3 DNA follows: TGTGCCAGCAGCCTCCCGGGACTAGTATCCCTCAGGGAGCAGTTCTTC.